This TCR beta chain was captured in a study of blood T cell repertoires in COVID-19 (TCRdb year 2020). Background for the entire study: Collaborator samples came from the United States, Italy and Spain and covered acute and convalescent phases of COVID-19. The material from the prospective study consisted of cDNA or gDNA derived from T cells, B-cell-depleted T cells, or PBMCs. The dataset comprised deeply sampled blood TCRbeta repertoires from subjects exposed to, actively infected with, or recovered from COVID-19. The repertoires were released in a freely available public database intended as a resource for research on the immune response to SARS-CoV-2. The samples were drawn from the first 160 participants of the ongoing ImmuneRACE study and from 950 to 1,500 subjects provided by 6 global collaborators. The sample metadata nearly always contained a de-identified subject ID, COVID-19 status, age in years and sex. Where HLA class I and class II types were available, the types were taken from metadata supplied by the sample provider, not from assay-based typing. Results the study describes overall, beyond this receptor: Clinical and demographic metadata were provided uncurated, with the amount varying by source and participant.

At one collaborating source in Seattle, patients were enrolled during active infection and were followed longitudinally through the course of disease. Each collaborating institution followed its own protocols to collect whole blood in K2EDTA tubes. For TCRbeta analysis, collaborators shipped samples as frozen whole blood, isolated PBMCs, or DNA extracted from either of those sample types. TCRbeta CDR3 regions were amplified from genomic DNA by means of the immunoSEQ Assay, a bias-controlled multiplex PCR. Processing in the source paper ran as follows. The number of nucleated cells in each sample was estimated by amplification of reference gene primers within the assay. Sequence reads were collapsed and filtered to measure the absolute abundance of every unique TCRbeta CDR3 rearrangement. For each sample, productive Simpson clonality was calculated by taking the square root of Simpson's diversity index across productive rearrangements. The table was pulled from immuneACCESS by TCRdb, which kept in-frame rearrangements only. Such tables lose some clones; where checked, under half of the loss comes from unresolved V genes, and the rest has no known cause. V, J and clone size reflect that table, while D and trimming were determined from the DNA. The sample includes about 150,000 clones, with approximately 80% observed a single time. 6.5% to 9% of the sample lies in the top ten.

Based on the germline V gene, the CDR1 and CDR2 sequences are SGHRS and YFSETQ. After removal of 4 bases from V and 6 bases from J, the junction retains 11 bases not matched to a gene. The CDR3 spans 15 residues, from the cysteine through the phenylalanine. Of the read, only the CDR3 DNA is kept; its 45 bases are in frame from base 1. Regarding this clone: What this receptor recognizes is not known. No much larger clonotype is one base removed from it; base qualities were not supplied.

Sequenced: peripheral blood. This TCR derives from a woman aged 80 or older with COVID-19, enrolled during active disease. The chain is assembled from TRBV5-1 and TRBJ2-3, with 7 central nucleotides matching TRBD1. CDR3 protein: CASSLDLGGRDTQYF. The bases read TGCGCCAGCAGCCTGGACCTAGGGGGCAGGGATACGCAGTATTTT.